This TCR beta chain was retrieved from a study of shared clonotypes between healthy human individuals. There are 14 residues in the CDR3. The V gene's germline CDR1 is MGHRA and CDR2 YSYEKL. The V gene lost 1 base and the J gene lost 2 bases, with 9 bases spanning the gap. Naive CD8 cells were CD45RO-negative, positively selected for CCR7, excluding terminally differentiated effector memory CD45RA+ cells. Some clones are missing from TCRdb's copy, which holds only in-frame ones; the method was immunoSEQ multiplex PCR. Seen here are 550,000 to 750,000 clones, about 95% observed once, and the top ten hold less than 0.13%.

This clonotype originated in a woman in her thirties in good health. V usage is TRBV4-1 and J usage is TRBJ2-7; no clear D gene. Sequenced material: naive CD8+ T cells sorted from blood. Here the CDR3 DNA reads TGCGCCAGCAGCCAAGGGGAAGCAACCTACGAGCAGTACTTC. It translates to CASSQGEATYEQYF.